The rows below give T cell receptor beta chains drawn from one sample of a study of beta chain features in type 1 diabetes. Clones were sequenced by immunoSEQ multiplex PCR, and TCRdb holds only the in-frame ones, with some missing. The data contain 630,000 or so clones, roughly 13% of them singletons. The material sequenced was naive CD4+ T cells from blood. All receptors derive from a man younger than 30 with type 1 diabetes. Both conserved end residues are part of each CDR3. D genes are given only for firm matches. Not all rows give a size; the values are once, few, many and, for expanded clones, a class.

abundance: few; j_gene: TRBJ2-7; v_gene: TRBV7-9; d_gene: TRBD1; CDR3aa: CASSLRPDRASHEQYF; CDR3nt: TGTGCCAGCAGCTTACGGCCGGACAGGGCAAGTCACGAGCAGTACTTC
abundance: few; j_gene: TRBJ1-5; v_gene: TRBV30; d_gene: -; CDR3aa: CAWSTGRNQPQHF; CDR3nt: TGTGCCTGGAGTACCGGGCGCAATCAGCCCCAGCATTTT
abundance: few; j_gene: TRBJ2-1; v_gene: TRBV4-2; d_gene: -; CDR3aa: CASSQMLWGVNEQFF; CDR3nt: TGTGCCAGCAGCCAAATGCTTTGGGGGGTTAATGAGCAGTTCTTC
abundance: few; j_gene: TRBJ2-7; v_gene: TRBV28; d_gene: TRBD1; CDR3aa: CASTPGQKTYEQYF; CDR3nt: TGTGCCAGCACTCCGGGACAGAAAACCTACGAGCAGTACTTC
abundance: few; j_gene: TRBJ2-5; v_gene: TRBV7-2; d_gene: TRBD1; CDR3aa: CASSSGQGKETQYF; CDR3nt: TGTGCCAGCAGCTCGGGACAGGGGAAAGAGACCCAGTACTTC
abundance: -; j_gene: TRBJ2-1; v_gene: TRBV4-3; d_gene: -; CDR3aa: CASSQDGRGEASYNEQFF; CDR3nt: TGCGCCAGCAGCCAAGATGGGCGCGGGGAAGCCTCCTACAATGAGCAGTTCTTC
abundance: -; j_gene: TRBJ2-3; v_gene: TRBV30; d_gene: TRBD2; CDR3aa: CAWSRGGRGTDTQYF; CDR3nt: TGTGCCTGGAGTCGGGGGGGGAGAGGGACAGATACGCAGTATTTT
abundance: few; j_gene: TRBJ2-3; v_gene: TRBV5-1; d_gene: -; CDR3aa: CASNIGADTDTQYF; CDR3nt: TGCGCCAGCAACATCGGGGCGGACACAGATACGCAGTATTTT
abundance: few; j_gene: TRBJ2-1; v_gene: TRBV5-1; d_gene: -; CDR3aa: CASSLTGPSYNEQFF; CDR3nt: TGCGCCAGCAGCTTGACAGGGCCTTCCTACAATGAGCAGTTCTTC
abundance: -; j_gene: TRBJ2-2; v_gene: TRBV7-9; d_gene: -; CDR3aa: CASSTPNANTGELFF; CDR3nt: TGTGCCAGCAGTACACCAAACGCGAACACCGGGGAGCTGTTTTTT
abundance: -; j_gene: TRBJ1-1; v_gene: TRBV6-1; d_gene: -; CDR3aa: CASSEGSVVEAFF; CDR3nt: TGTGCCAGCAGTGAAGGTTCTGTGGTCGAAGCTTTCTTT
abundance: few; j_gene: TRBJ1-1; v_gene: TRBV7-3; d_gene: -; CDR3aa: CASSLIPAGLNTEAFF; CDR3nt: TGTGCCAGCAGCTTAATCCCCGCAGGATTGAACACTGAAGCTTTCTTT
abundance: few; j_gene: TRBJ1-2; v_gene: TRBV6-1; d_gene: TRBD1; CDR3aa: CASSTGDGYGYTF; CDR3nt: TGTGCCAGCAGTACAGGGGACGGCTATGGCTACACCTTC
abundance: few; j_gene: TRBJ1-5; v_gene: TRBV15; d_gene: TRBD1; CDR3aa: CATSRAGTAYSNQPQHF; CDR3nt: TGTGCCACCAGCAGAGCCGGGACAGCCTATAGCAATCAGCCCCAGCATTTT
abundance: -; j_gene: TRBJ2-3; v_gene: TRBV10-3; d_gene: TRBD2; CDR3aa: CAIRVAGSTDTQYF; CDR3nt: TGTGCCATCAGGGTAGCGGGAAGCACAGATACGCAGTATTTT
abundance: few; j_gene: TRBJ2-6; v_gene: TRBV2; d_gene: TRBD1; CDR3aa: CASSADRAGANVLTF; CDR3nt: TGTGCCAGCAGTGCAGACAGGGCTGGGGCCAACGTCCTGACTTTC